These 8 T cell receptor beta chains were sequenced from one sample in a study of cytomegalovirus exposure and HLA in healthy donors. PCR amplification relied on 60 Vbeta primers (plus 13 Jbeta primers). TCRdb's table, derived via immunoSEQ multiplex PCR, lists solely in-frame clones and lacks some. Here the sample spans about 130,000 clones, under 80% being singletons. Input material: PBMCs. These receptors all stem from a man aged 18 to 30 in good health and CMV-seropositive.

The chain employs TRBV10-3 and TRBJ1-3; 7 bases match TRBD1. Looked up from germline, CDR1 is ENHRY and CDR2 is SYGVKD. CDR3 length: 16 residues. V was pared by 7 bases and J by 3 bases, with 12 bases of the junction left unmatched. The CDR3 region has the DNA TGTGCCATCACGGGACAGCTTTCGGAGTATGGAAACACCATATATTTT. This gives the protein CAITGQLSEYGNTIYF.

The V call is TRBV6-6, the J call TRBJ1-6, with TRBD1 matching over 8 bases. The V and J ends lost 5 bases and 11 bases, in that order; junction bases with no gene match: 8. The germline CDR1 and CDR2 sequences are MNHNY and SVGAGI (reference sequence). The CDR3 consists of 14 residues. The CDR3 reads CASSPTGDGAPLHF. CDR3 DNA: TGTGCCAGCAGTCCGACAGGGGATGGTGCACCCCTCCACTTT.

V is TRBV2 and J is TRBJ2-7; D perhaps matches TRBD2 (5 bases). V was pared by 4 bases and J by 4 bases, with 14 bases between. The CDR3 is 14 amino acids. Per the germline V gene, CDR1 is SNHLY and CDR2 is FYNNEI. CDR3 loop: CASSGGLGYYEQYF. The CDR3 nucleotides read TGTGCCAGCAGTGGCGGACTGGGGTATTACGAGCAGTACTTC.

The V and J genes are TRBV5-1 and TRBJ1-6; a weak D match, TRBD1 (6 bases). Trimming took 3 bases from V and 6 from J, leaving 13 bases between them. This CDR3 comprises 15 residues. The germline gives CDR1 SGHRS, CDR2 YFSETQ. The DNA for the CDR3 is TGCGCCAGCAGCTCGAACAGGGCAGGTAATTCACCCCTCCACTTT. It specifies CASSSNRAGNSPLHF.

The genes are TRBV19 and TRBJ1-2; D is perhaps TRBD1 (6 bases). V was trimmed by 9 bases and J by 0 bases, leaving 17 bases between them. Germline lookup yields CDR1 LNHDA and CDR2 SQIVND (reference sequence). The length of the CDR3 is 15 residues. The CDR3 DNA follows: TGTGCCAGCACGAGGGGGACATCCGCTAACTATGGCTACACCTTC. Translation: CASTRGTSANYGYTF.

The chain is built from TRBV7-3 and TRBJ2-3, with 12 bases aligning to TRBD2. The CDR3 contains 17 residues. CDR1 is SGHTA and CDR2 is FQGTGA in the germline V gene. With V trimmed by 2 bases and J by 5 bases, 8 bases remained unmatched. The chain's CDR3 is CASSLGASGREGDTQYF. In DNA form, the CDR3 reads TGTGCCAGCAGCTTAGGAGCTAGCGGGAGGGAAGGAGATACGCAGTATTTT.

The genes are TRBV5-1 and TRBJ2-1; 7 nucleotides agree with TRBD1. The J segment lost 6 bases and the V segment lost 4 bases, leaving 4 bases of the junction unmatched. Germline CDR1 SGHRS, CDR2 YFSETQ. CDR3 length: 13 amino acids. CDR3 sequence reads: CASSRQGFNEQFF. CDR3 coding DNA: TGCGCCAGCAGCCGACAGGGTTTCAATGAGCAGTTCTTC.

The chain joins TRBV11-3 to TRBJ2-1; maybe TRBD1 (5 bases). Germline CDR1 is SGHNT and CDR2 is YENEEA. This CDR3 region has 13 residues. V lost 0 bases and J lost 15, with 15 bases in between. CDR3 sequence: CASSLDGHRPPFF. For the CDR3, the DNA is TGTGCCAGCAGCTTAGATGGGCACAGGCCCCCGTTCTTC.